The clone carrying this T cell receptor beta chain was recorded at least ten times. No antigen is known for it. This entry comes from a study of beta chain features in type 1 diabetes. Via the markers CD45RO/CCR7/CD25/CD127/CD95/CD27, stem cell-like memory, regulatory, central memory and naive CD4+ cells were sorted. Findings and caveats of the study: Across all four CD4+ subsets, people with type 1 diabetes showed modestly shorter TCRB CDR3s. PCR might show a preference for shorter templates, equally across patients and controls.

The germline V and J ends were trimmed by 3 bases and 9 bases, with 15 bases remaining between them. This CDR3 has 13 residues. The germline CDR1 and CDR2 sequences are GTSNPN and SVGIG (reference sequence). As every portion of the isolated RNA was reverse transcribed, the sequencing read expressed TCRB transcripts. Produced via immunoSEQ multiplex PCR; TCRdb's table is partial and in-frame only. The sample includes roughly 150,000 clones, 7.5% to 10% seen only once; the top ten take about 0.6%. This receptor was obtained from a man aged 18 to 29 in good health. The chain recombines TRBV30 with TRBJ1-5, with D unclear. Source material: central memory CD4+ T cells from blood. CDR3 sequence: CAWRIGGAGPQHF. The CDR3 coding sequence is TGTGCCTGGAGGATCGGAGGAGCGGGGCCCCAGCATTTT.